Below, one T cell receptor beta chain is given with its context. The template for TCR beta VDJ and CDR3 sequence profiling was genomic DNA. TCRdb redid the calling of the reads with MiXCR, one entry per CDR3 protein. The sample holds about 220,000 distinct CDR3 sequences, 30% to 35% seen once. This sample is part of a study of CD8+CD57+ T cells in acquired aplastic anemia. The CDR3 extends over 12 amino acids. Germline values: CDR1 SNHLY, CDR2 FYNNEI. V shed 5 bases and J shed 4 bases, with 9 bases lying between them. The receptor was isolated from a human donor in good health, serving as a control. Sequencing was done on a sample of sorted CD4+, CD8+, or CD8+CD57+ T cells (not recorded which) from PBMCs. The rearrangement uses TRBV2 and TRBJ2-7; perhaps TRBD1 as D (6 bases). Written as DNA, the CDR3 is TGTGCCAGCAGTACAGGGATGTACGAGCAGTACTTC. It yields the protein CASSTGMYEQYF. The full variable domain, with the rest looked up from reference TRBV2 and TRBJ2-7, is EPEVTQTPSHQVTQMGQEVILRCVPISNHLYFYWYRQILGQKVEFLVSFYNNEISEKSEIFDDQFSVERPDGSNFTLKIRSTKLEDSAMYFCASSTGMYEQYFGPGTRLTVT.